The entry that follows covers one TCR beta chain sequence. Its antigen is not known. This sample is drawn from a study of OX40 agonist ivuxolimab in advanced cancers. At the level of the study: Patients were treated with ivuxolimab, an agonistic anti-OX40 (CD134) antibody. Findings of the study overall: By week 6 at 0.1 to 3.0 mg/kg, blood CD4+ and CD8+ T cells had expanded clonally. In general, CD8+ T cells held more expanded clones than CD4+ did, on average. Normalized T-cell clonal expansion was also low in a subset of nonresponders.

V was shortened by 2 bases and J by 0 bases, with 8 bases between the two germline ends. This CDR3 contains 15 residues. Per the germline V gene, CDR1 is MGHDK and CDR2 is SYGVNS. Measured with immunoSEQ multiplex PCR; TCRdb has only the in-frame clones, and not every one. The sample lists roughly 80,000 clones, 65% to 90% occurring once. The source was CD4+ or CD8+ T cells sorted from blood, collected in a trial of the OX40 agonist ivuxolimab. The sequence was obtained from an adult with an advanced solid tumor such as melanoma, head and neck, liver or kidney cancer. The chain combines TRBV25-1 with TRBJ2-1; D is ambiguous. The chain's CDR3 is CASSEPGSSYNEQFF. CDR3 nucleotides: TGTGCCAGCAGTGAACCTGGTAGCTCCTACAATGAGCAGTTCTTC.